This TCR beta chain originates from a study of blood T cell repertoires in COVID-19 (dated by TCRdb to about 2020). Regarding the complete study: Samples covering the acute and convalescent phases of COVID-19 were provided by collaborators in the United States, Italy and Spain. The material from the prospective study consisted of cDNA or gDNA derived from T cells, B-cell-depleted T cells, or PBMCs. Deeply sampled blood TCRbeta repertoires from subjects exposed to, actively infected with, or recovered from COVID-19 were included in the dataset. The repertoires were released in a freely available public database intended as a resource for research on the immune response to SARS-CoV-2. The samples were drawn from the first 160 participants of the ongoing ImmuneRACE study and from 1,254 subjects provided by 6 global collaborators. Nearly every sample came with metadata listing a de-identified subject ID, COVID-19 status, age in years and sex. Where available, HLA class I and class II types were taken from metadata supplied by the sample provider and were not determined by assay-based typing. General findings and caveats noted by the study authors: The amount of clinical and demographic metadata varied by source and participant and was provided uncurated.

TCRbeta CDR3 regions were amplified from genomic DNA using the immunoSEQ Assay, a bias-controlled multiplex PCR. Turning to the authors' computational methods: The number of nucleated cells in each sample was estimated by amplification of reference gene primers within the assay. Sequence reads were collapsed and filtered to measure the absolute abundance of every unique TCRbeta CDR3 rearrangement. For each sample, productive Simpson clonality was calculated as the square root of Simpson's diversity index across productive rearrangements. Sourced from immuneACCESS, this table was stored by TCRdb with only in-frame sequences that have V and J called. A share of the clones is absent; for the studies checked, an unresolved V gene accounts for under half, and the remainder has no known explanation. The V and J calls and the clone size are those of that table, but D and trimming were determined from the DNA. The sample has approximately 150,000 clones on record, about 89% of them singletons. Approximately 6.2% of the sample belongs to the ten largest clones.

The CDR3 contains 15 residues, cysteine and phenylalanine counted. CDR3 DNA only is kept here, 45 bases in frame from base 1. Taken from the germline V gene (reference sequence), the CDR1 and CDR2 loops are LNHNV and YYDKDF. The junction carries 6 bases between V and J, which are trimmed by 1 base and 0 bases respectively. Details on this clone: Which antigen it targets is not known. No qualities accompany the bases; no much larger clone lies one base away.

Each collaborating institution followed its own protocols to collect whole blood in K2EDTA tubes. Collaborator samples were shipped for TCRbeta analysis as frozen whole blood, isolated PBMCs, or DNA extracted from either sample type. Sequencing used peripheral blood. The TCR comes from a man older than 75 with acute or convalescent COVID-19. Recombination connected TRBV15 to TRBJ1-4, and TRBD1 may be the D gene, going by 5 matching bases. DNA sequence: TGTGCCACCAGCAGAGGGGGGGCAACTAATGAAAAACTGTTTTTT. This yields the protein CATSRGGATNEKLFF.